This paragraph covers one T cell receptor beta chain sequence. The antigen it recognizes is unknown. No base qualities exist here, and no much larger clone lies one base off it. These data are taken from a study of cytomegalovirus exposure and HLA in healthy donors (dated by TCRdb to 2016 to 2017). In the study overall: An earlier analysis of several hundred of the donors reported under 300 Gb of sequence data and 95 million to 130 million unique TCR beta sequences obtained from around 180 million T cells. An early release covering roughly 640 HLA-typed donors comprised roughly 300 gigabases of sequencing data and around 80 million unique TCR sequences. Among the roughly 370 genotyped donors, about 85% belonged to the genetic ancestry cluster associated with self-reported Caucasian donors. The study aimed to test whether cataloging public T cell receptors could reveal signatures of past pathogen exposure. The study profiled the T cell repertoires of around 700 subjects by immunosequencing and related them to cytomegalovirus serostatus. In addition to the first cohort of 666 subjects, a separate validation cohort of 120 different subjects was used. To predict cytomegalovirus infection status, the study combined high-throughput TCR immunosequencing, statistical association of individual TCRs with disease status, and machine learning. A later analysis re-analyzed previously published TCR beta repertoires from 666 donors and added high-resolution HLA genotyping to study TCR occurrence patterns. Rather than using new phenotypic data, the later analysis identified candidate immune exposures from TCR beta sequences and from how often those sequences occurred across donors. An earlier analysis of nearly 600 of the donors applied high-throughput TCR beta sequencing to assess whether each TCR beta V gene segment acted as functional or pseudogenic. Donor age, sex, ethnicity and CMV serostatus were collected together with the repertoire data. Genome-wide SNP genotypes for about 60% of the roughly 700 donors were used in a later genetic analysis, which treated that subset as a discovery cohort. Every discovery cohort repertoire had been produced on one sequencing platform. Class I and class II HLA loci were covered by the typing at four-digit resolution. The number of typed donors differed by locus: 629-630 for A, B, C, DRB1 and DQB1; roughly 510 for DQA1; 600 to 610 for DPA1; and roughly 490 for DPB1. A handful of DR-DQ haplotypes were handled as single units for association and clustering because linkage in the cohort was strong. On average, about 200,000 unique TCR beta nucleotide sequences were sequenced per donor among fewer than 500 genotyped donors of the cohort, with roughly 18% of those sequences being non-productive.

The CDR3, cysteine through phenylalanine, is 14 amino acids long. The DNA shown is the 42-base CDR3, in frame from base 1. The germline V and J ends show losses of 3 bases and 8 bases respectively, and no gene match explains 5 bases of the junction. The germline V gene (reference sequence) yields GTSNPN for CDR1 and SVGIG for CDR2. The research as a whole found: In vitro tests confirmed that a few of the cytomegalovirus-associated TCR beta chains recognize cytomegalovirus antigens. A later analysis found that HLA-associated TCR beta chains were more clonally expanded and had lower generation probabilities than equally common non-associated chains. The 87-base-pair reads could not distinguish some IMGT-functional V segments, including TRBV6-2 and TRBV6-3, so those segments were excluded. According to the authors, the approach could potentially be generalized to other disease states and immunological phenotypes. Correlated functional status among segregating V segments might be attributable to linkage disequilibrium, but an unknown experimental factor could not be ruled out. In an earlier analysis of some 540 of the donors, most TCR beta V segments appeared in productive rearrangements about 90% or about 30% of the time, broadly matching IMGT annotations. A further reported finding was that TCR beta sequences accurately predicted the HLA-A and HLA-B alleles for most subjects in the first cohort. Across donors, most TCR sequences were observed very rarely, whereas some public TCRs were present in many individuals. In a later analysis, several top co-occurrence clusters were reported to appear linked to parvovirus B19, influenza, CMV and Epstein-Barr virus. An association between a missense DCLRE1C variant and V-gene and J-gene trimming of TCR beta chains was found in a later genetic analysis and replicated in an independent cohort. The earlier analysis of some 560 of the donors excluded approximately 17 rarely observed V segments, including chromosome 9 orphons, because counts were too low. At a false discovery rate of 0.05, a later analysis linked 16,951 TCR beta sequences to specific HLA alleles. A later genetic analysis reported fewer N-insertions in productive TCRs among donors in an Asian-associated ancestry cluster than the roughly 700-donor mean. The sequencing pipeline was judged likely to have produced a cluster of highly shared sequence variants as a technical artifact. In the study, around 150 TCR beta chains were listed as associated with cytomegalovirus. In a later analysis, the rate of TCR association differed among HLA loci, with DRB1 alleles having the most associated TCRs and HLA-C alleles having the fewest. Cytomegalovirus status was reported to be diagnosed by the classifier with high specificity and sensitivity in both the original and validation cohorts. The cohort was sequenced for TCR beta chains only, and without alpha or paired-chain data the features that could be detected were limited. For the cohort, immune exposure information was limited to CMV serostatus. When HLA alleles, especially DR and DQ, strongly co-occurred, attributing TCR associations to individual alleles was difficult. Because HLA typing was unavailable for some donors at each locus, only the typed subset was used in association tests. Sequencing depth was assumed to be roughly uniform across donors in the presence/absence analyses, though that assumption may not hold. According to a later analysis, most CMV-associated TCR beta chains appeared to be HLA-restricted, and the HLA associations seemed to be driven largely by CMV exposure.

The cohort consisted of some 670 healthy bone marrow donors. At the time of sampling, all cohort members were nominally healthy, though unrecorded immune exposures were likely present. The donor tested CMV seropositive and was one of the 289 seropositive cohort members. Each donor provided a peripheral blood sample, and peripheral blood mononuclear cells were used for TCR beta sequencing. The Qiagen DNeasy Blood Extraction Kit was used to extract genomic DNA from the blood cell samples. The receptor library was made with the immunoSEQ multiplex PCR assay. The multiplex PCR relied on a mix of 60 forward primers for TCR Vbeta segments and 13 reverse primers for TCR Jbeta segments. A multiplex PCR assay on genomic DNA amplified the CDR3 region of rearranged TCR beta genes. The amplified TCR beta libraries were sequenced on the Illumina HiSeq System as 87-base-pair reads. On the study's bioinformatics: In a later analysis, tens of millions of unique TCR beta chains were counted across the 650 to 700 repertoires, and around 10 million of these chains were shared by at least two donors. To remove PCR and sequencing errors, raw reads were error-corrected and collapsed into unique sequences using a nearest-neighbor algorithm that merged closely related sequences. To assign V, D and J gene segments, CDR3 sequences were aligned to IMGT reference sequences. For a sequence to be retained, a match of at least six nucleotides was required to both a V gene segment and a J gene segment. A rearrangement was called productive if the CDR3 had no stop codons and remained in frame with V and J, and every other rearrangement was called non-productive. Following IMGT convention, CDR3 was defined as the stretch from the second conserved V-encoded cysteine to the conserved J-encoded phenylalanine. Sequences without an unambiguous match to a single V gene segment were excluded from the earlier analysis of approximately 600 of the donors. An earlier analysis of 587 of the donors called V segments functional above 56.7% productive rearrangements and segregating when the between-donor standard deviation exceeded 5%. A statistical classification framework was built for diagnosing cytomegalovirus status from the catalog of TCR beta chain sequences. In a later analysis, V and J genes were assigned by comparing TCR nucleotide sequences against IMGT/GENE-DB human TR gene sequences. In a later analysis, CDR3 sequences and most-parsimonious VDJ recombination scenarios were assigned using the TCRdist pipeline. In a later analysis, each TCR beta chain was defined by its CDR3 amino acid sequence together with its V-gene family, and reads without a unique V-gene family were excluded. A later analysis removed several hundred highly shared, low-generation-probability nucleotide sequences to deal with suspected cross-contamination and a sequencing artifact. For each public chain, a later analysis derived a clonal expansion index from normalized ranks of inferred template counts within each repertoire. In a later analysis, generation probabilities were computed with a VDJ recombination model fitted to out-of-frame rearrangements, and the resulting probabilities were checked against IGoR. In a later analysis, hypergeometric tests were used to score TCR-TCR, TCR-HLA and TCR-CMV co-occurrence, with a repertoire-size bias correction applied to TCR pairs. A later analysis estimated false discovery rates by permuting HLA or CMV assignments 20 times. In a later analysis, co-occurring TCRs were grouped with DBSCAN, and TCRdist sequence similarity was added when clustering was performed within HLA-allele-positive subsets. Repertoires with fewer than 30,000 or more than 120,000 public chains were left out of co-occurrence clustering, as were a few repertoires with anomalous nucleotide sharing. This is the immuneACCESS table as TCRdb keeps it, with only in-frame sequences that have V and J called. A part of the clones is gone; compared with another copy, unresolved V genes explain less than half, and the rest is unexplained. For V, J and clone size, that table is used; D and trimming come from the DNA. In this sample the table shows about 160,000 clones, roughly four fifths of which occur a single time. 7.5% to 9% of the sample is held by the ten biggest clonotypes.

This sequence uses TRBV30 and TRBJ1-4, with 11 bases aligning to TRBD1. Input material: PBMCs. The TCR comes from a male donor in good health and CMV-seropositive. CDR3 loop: CAWSRDRGKEKLFF. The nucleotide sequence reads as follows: TGTGCCTGGAGCCGGGACAGGGGGAAGGAAAAACTGTTTTTT.